This T cell receptor beta chain derives from a study of blood T cell repertoires in COVID-19. The germline V gene has CDR1 SGHTA and CDR2 FQGNSA. The J segment lost 5 bases and the V segment lost 5 bases, leaving 3 bases of the junction unmatched. This CDR3 is 15 amino acids long. Authors' data handling: Estimated nucleated cell counts came from reference gene primer amplification. The repertoire was sequenced with immunoSEQ multiplex PCR; TCRdb's copy has only in-frame clones and lacks some. V and J calls and clone size are as listed in that table; D and trimming were resolved from the DNA. The sample yields about 280,000 clones, approximately 85% seen once.

This TCR derives from a man aged 50-60 years with active or convalescent COVID-19. Sequencing was performed on peripheral blood. The chain employs TRBV7-2 and TRBJ2-2; 12 nucleotides line up with TRBD2. This chain's CDR3 is CASSPTSGRTGELFF. DNA of the CDR3: TGTGCCAGCAGCCCAACTAGCGGGAGGACCGGGGAGCTGTTTTTT.